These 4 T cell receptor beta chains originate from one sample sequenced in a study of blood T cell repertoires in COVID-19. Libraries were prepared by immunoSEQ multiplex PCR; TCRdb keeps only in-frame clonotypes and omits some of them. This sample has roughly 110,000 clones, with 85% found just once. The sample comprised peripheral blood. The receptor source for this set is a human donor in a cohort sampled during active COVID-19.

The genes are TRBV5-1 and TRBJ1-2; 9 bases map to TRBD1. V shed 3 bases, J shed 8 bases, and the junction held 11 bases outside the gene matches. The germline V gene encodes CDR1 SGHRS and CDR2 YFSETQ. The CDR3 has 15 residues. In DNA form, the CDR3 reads TGCGCCAGCAGCTGGGGAGGACAGGGGCTGGGGGGCTACACCTTC. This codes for CASSWGGQGLGGYTF.

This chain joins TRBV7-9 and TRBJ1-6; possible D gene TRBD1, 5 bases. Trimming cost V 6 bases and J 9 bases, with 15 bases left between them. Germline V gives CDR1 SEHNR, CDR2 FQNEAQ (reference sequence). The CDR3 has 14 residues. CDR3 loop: CASREGRGGSPLHF. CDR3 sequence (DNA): TGTGCCAGCAGGGAAGGTAGGGGCGGTTCACCCCTCCACTTT.

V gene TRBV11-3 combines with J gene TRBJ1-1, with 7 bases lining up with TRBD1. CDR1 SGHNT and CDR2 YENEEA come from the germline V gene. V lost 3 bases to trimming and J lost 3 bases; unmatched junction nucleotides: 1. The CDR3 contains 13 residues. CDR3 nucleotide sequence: TGTGCCAGCAGCTTCCAGGGGGACACTGAAGCTTTCTTT. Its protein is CASSFQGDTEAFF.

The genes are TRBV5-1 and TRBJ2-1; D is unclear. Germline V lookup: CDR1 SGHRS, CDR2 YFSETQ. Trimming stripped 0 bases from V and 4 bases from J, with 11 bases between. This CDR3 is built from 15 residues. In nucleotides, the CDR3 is TGCGCCAGCAGCTTGGCTTCGAGCCGATACAATGAGCAGTTCTTC. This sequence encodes CASSLASSRYNEQFF.